One and the same sample provided the 21 T cell receptor beta chains below, sequenced in a study of regulatory T cells in long-lasting Graves disease. Sequencing libraries for TCR beta were prepared with iRepertoire HTBI primers and Arm-PCR of CDR3 regions. TCRdb fed the multiplex PCR reads into MiXCR, producing one record per CDR3 protein. The sample has about 470,000 distinct CDR3 sequences, less than 25% seen once; the top ten hold about 7.8%. Time point denoted: persistent/refractory GD, antithyroid drugs over 5 years with positive TRAb. With RNA extracted from PBMCs as input, the TCR library was made. The material sequenced was peripheral blood mononuclear cells (PBMCs), taken when the disease was refractory, from a patient treated with antithyroid drugs. Receptor source: a female donor with Graves disease.

The table lists this clonotype with many counts. The chain links TRBV27 to TRBJ2-7; unclear D gene. In germline, CDR1 is MNHEY, CDR2 SMNVEV (reference sequence). The CDR3 is 14 amino acids. V dropped 7 bases and J dropped 6 bases, with 19 bases sitting between them. The CDR3 region has the DNA TGTGCCAGCACCCTAACGGCCGGTCAGGCCGAGCAGTACTTC. It codes for CASTLTAGQAEQYF.

This clonotype has at least ten counts. This chain connects TRBV28 to TRBJ2-7; D remains unclear. Trimming took off 2 bases at V and 5 bases at J, with 4 bases between the two ends. The CDR3 length is 11 residues. CDR1 is MDHEN and CDR2 is SYDVKM in the germline V gene. The CDR3 is CASSLTNEQYF. CDR3 DNA: TGTGCCAGCAGTTTAACAAACGAGCAGTACTTC.

This clonotype has a count of ten or more. The chain carries TRBV6-1 and TRBJ2-6; the D is unclear. V dropped 2 bases and J dropped 4 bases, with 9 bases sitting between them. Germline V gene data show CDR1 as MNHNS and CDR2 as SASEGT. CDR3 size: 15 residues. The CDR3 here is CASSENWAGANVLTF. As DNA, the CDR3 is TGTGCCAGCAGTGAAAACTGGGCCGGGGCCAACGTCCTGACTTTC.

This clonotype has a count of ten or more. This sequence joins TRBV7-2 and TRBJ2-5; weak D call: TRBD1 (5 bases). The length of the CDR3 is 15 residues. Germline V lookup: CDR1 SGHTA, CDR2 FQGNSA. Between the trimmed V and J ends, which lost 1 base and 4 bases, there was a span of 13 bases. The CDR3 is CASSLVSRVGETQYF. The CDR3 nucleotides read TGTGCCAGCAGCTTAGTAAGCAGGGTGGGAGAGACCCAGTACTTC.

This clonotype has ten or more counts. The V call is TRBV13, the J call TRBJ2-7, with D unresolved. Germline V gene data show CDR1 as PRHDT and CDR2 as FYEKMQ (reference sequence). There are 12 residues in the CDR3. V lost 0 bases and J 9 bases, leaving 9 bases between the germline ends. For the CDR3, the DNA is TGTGCCAGCAGCTTAGGCCCCGATGCGCAGTACTTC. Translated, it gives CASSLGPDAQYF. The full variable domain, completed using reference TRBV13 and TRBJ2-7, is AAGVIQSPRHLIKEKRETATLKCYPIPRHDTVYWYQQGPGQDPQFLISFYEKMQSDKGSIPDRFSAQQFSDYHSELNMSSLELGDSALYFCASSLGPDAQYFGPGTRLTVT.

This clonotype was observed a handful of times. The chain has TRBV19 and TRBJ2-1; D remains ambiguous. The germline V gene has CDR1 LNHDA and CDR2 SQIVND (reference sequence). This CDR3 is built from 11 residues. V lost 7 bases to trimming and J lost 11 bases, with 12 bases between them. The CDR3 sequence is CASTLATKQFF. The CDR3 DNA is TGTGCCAGTACCTTGGCCACCAAGCAGTTCTTC.

The CDR3 is CASSSTSRTYNEQFF. DNA for the CDR3: TGTGCCAGCAGCTCGACTAGCCGCACCTACAATGAGCAGTTCTTC. The chain uses TRBV5-5 and TRBJ2-1; 7 bases map to TRBD2. V trimming: 3 bases; J trimming: 2 bases; junction bases outside the gene matches: 5. The germline V gene has CDR1 SGHKS and CDR2 YYEKEE (reference sequence). The CDR3 has 15 residues.

This clonotype was found many times. The gene calls are TRBV28 and TRBJ1-1; tentatively, D is TRBD1 (6 bases). There are 13 residues in the CDR3. Germline CDR1 is MDHEN and CDR2 is SYDVKM. V was clipped by 5 bases and J by 1 base, with 8 bases between them. The CDR3 DNA reads TGTGCCAGCAGTGGACAGCCGAACACTGAAGCTTTCTTT. Translating gives CASSGQPNTEAFF.

This clonotype was seen only a few times. The chain joins TRBV19 to TRBJ2-7; 7 positions agree with TRBD1. This CDR3 is 14 amino acids long. Per germline, CDR1 LNHDA and CDR2 SQIVND (reference sequence). Trimming took 3 bases from V and 3 from J; bases not matched to a gene: 5. The DNA of the CDR3 is TGTGCCAGTAGTATCGCGGACAGGATCTACGAGCAGTACTTC. Its translation is CASSIADRIYEQYF.

CDR3: CASSLVGTSGAANTGELFF. The DNA of the CDR3 is TGTGCCAGCAGCTTAGTGGGGACTAGCGGGGCCGCGAACACCGGGGAGCTGTTTTTT. The chain is built from TRBV7-2 and TRBJ2-2; 13 positions match TRBD2. Germline V lookup: CDR1 SGHTA, CDR2 FQGNSA. J was trimmed by 0 bases and V by 1 base; bases with no gene match: 5. The CDR3 runs 19 residues.

This chain joins TRBV7-9 and TRBJ2-7; 14 bases are shared with TRBD2. V was clipped by 4 bases and J by 4 bases; unmatched bases: 18. CDR1 SEHNR and CDR2 FQNEAQ come from the germline V gene (reference sequence). The CDR3 sequence is 20 residues long. CDR3: CASSSRGGTSGSPGTYEQYF. DNA for the CDR3: TGTGCCAGCAGCTCAAGAGGGGGGACTAGCGGGAGCCCCGGAACATACGAGCAGTACTTC.

The chain is built from TRBV30 and TRBJ1-6, with a weak D call TRBD1 (5 bases). Germline V gene sequence: CDR1 GTSNPN, CDR2 SVGIG (reference sequence). This CDR3 is 14 amino acids long. V lost 4 bases and J 8 bases, leaving 15 bases between the germline ends. CDR3 loop: CAWTQRRGDSPLHF. CDR3 sequence (DNA): TGTGCCTGGACTCAACGGAGGGGAGATTCACCCCTCCACTTT.

V usage is TRBV12-5 and J usage is TRBJ2-1, with D tentatively TRBD1 (6 bases). The ends were cut back, 6 bases at V and 8 bases at J, with 20 bases in the middle. The CDR3 is made up of 15 amino acids. Per the germline V gene, CDR1 is LGHNT and CDR2 is FRNRAP. The CDR3 DNA reads TGTGCTAGTGGCTTTGGGACAACCCCCGGGGATGAGCAGTTCTTC. It specifies CASGFGTTPGDEQFF.

This rearrangement joins TRBV2 to TRBJ2-3, with 7 nucleotides matching TRBD2. This CDR3 comprises 16 residues. V trimming: 1 base; J trimming: 4 bases; junction bases outside the gene matches: 8. Germline CDR1 is SNHLY and CDR2 is FYNNEI. CDR3 protein: CASSEVAGDLADTQYF. In DNA form, the CDR3 reads TGTGCCAGCAGTGAAGTGGCGGGAGACTTGGCAGATACGCAGTATTTT.

The rearrangement links TRBV10-1 to TRBJ2-7, with D tentatively TRBD2 (6 bases). This CDR3 is built from 13 residues. Germline V gene sequence: CDR1 WNHNN, CDR2 SYGVQD (reference sequence). V was trimmed by 6 bases and J by 2 bases, leaving 11 bases between them. CDR3 DNA: TGCGCCAGCAGGTCAGCGGGCCCCTACGAGCAGTACTTC. Its protein product is CASRSAGPYEQYF.

The chain links TRBV4-1 to TRBJ2-7; 9 nucleotides match TRBD1. V was pared by 3 bases and J by 6 bases, with 9 bases of the junction left unmatched. Per the germline V gene, CDR1 is MGHRA and CDR2 is YSYEKL. The CDR3 contains 15 residues. The CDR3 loop reads CASSHPDRGDSEQYF. CDR3 sequence (DNA): TGCGCCAGCAGCCACCCCGACAGGGGGGACTCCGAGCAGTACTTC.

This sequence joins TRBV28 and TRBJ1-5, with D tentatively TRBD1 (6 bases). Looked up from germline, CDR1 is MDHEN and CDR2 is SYDVKM. The CDR3 consists of 14 residues. Trimming left V 6 bases short and J 6 bases short, with 15 bases between. CDR3 sequence (DNA): TGTGCCAGCAGCAAAAATTCAGGGGCTCAGCCCCAGCATTTT. Its translation: CASSKNSGAQPQHF.

The rearrangement links TRBV6-1 to TRBJ2-6; TRBD1 agrees at 7 bases. The germline gives CDR1 MNHNS, CDR2 SASEGT. The V and J ends lost 7 bases and 0 bases, in that order; junction bases with no gene match: 9. This CDR3 contains 17 residues. CDR3 residues: CASIGGPLVSGANVLTF. CDR3 in DNA: TGTGCCAGCATAGGGGGCCCCCTGGTCTCTGGGGCCAACGTCCTGACTTTC.

This clonotype was counted at least ten times. This chain connects TRBV27 to TRBJ2-7, with 7 bases matching TRBD2. CDR1 MNHEY and CDR2 SMNVEV come from the germline V gene (reference sequence). The CDR3 sequence is 14 residues long. The J segment lost 3 bases and the V segment lost 1 base, leaving 3 bases of the junction unmatched. The CDR3 sequence: CASSLYGEGYEQYF. The CDR3, as DNA: TGTGCCAGCAGTTTATATGGGGAGGGCTACGAGCAGTACTTC.

This clonotype was found many times. The chain is built from TRBV3-1 and TRBJ1-1; D unresolved. Trimming took 2 bases from V and 2 from J, leaving 6 bases between them. The CDR3 spans 13 residues. Looked up from germline, CDR1 is LGHDT and CDR2 is YNNKEL (reference sequence). Here the CDR3 reads CASSQKGNTEAFF. As DNA, the CDR3 is TGTGCCAGCAGCCAAAAGGGAAACACTGAAGCTTTCTTT.

On this clonotype: One junction end disagrees with the germline gene, perhaps due to a read error. V and J are TRBV5-1 and TRBJ2-5; possibly TRBD1 for D (6 bases). The CDR3 contains 15 residues. The germline gives CDR1 SGHRS, CDR2 YFSETQ. In nucleotides, the CDR3 is TGTGCCAGCAGCTTTTTTCAGGGGCCCGAAGAGACCCAGTACTTC. Protein: CASSFFQGPEETQYF.